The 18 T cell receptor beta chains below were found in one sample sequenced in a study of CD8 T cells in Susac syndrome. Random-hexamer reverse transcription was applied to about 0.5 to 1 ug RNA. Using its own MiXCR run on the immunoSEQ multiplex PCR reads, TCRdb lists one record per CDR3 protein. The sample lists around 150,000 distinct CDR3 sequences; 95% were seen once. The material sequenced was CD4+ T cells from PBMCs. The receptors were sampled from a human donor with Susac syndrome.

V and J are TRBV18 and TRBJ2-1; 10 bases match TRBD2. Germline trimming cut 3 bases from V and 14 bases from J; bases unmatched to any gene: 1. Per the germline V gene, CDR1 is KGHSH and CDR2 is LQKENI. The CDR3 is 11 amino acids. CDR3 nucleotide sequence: TGTGCCAGCTCACCCGGGACTAGCGAGTTCTTC. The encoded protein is CASSPGTSEFF.

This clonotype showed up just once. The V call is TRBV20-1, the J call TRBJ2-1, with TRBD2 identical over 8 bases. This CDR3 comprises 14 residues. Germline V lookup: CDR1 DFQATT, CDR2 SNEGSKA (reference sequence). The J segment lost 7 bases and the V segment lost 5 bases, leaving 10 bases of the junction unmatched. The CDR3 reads CSAQSGGRENEQFF. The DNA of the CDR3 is TGCAGTGCTCAGAGCGGGGGCCGGGAGAATGAGCAGTTCTTC.

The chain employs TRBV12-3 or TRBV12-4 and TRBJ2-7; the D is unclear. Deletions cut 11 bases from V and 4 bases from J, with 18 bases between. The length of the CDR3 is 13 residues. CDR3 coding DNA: TGTGCCTCCGCTCTGAGCGCTGCTTACGAGCAGTACTTC. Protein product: CASALSAAYEQYF.

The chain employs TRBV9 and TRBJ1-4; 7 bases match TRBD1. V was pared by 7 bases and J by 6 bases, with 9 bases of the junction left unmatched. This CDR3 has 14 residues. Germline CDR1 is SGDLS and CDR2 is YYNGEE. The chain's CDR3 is CASSGGTVDEKLFF. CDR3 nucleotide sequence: TGTGCCAGCTCCGGGGGGACAGTCGATGAAAAACTGTTTTTT. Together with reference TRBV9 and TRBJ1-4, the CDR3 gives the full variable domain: DSGVTQTPKHLITATGQRVTLRCSPRSGDLSVYWYQQSLDQGLQFLIQYYNGEERAKGNILERFSAQQFPDLHSELNLSSLELGDSALYFCASSGGTVDEKLFFGSGTQLSVL.

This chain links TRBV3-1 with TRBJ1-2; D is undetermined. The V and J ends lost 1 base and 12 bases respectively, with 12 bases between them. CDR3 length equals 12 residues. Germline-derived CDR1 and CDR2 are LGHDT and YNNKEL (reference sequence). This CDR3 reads CASSQGMGGDTF. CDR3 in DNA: TGTGCCAGCAGCCAAGGCATGGGTGGGGACACCTTC.

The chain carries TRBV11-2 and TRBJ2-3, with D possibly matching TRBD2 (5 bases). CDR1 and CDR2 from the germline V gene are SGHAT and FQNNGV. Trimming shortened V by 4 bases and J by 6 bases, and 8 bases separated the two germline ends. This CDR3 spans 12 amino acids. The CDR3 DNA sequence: TGTGCCAGCAGCTATGAGCGGGATACGCAGTATTTT. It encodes CASSYERDTQYF.

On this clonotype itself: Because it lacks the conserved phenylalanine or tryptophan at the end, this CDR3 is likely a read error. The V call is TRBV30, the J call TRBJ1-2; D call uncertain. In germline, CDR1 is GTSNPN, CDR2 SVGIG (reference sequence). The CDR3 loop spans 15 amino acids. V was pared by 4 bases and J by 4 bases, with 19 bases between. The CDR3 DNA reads TGTGCCTGGACTGCCTTTGTTGGGTCCTCCTATGGCTACACCCTC. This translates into CAWTAFVGSSYGYTL.

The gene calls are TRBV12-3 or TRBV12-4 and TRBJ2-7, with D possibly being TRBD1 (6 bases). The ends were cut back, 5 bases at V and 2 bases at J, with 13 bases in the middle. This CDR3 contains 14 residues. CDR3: CASSRTAGAYEQYF. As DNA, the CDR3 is TGTGCCAGCAGTCGGACAGCCGGGGCCTACGAGCAGTACTTC.

The CDR3 protein is CSAAEGWNEAFF. For the CDR3, the DNA is TGCAGTGCGGCGGAAGGATGGAATGAAGCTTTCTTT. V and J are TRBV20-1 and TRBJ1-1; D remains ambiguous. The CDR3 sequence is 12 residues long. Between the trimmed V and J ends, which lost 6 bases and 7 bases, there was a span of 15 bases. The germline CDR1 and CDR2 sequences are DFQATT and SNEGSKA (reference sequence).

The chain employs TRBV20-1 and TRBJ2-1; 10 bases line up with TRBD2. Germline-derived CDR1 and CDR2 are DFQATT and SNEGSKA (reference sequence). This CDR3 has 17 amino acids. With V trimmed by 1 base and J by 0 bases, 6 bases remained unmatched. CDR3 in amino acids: CSARVRSSGSSYNEQFF. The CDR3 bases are TGCAGTGCTAGAGTAAGGTCTAGCGGGAGCTCCTACAATGAGCAGTTCTTC.

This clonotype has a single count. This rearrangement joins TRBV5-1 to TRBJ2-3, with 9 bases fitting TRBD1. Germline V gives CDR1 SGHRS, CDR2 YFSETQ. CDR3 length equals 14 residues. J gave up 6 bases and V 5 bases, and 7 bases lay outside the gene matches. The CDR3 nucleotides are TGCGCCAGCAGACTACAGGGGGCCGCCGATACGCAGTATTTT. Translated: CASRLQGAADTQYF. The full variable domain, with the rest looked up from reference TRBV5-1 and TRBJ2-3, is KAGVTQTPRYLIKTRGQQVTLSCSPISGHRSVSWYQQTPGQGLQFLFEYFSETQRNKGNFPGRFSGRQFSNSRSEMNVSTLELGDSALYLCASRLQGAADTQYFGPGTRLTVL.

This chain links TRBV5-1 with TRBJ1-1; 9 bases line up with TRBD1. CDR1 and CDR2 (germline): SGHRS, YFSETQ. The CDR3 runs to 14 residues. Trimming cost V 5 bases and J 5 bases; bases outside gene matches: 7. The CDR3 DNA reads TGCGCCAGCAGGCCCGGGACAGGGACTACTGAAGCTTTCTTT. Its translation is CASRPGTGTTEAFF. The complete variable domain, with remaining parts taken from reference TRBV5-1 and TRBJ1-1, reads KAGVTQTPRYLIKTRGQQVTLSCSPISGHRSVSWYQQTPGQGLQFLFEYFSETQRNKGNFPGRFSGRQFSNSRSEMNVSTLELGDSALYLCASRPGTGTTEAFFGQGTRLTVV.

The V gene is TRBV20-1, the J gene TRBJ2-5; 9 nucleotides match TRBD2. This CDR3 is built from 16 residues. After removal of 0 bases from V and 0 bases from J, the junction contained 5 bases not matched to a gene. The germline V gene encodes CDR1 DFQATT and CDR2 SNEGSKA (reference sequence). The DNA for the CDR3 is TGCAGTGCTAGAGATCTAGCGGGACAGTACCAAGAGACCCAGTACTTC. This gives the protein CSARDLAGQYQETQYF.

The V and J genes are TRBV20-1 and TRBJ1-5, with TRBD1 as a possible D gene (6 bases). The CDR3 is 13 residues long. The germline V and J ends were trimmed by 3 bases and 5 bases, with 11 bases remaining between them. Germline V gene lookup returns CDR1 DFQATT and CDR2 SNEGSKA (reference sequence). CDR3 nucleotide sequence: TGCAGTGCTAGTTGGGGGCCTGATCAGCCCCAGCATTTT. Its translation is CSASWGPDQPQHF.

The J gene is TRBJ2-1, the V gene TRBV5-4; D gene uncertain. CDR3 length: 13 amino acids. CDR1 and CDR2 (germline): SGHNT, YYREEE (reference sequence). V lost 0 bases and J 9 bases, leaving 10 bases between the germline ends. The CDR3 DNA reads TGTGCCAGCAGCTTGGCGGCTTATGCTGAGCAGTTCTTC. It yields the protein CASSLAAYAEQFF.

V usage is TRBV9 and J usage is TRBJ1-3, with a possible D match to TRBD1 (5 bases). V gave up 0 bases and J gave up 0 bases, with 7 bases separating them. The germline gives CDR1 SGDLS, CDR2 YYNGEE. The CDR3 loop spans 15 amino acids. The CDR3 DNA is TGTGCCAGCAGCGTAGTGGGGGGCTCTGGAAACACCATATATTTT. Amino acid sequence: CASSVVGGSGNTIYF.

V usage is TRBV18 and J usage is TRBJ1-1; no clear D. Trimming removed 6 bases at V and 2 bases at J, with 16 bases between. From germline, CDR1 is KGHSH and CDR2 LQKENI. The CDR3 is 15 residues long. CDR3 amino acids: CASSKENAGNTEAFF. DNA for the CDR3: TGTGCCAGCTCCAAAGAAAACGCCGGCAACACTGAAGCTTTCTTT.

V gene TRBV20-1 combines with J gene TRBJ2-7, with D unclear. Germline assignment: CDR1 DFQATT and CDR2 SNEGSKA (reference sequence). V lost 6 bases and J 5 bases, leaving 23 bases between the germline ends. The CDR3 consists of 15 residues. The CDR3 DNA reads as TGCAGTGCCCAAACCATTCAAGCAGGAGAGGACGAGCAGTACTTC. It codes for CSAQTIQAGEDEQYF.